This T cell receptor (beta chain) was identified in a study of T cells after somatic rescue of genetic block. Clones were sequenced by immunoSEQ multiplex PCR, and TCRdb holds only the in-frame ones, with some missing. Of about 110,000 clones listed, 75% to 95% are singletons. Germline CDR1 and CDR2: SNHLY and FYNNEI. This CDR3 comprises 11 residues. Trimming took 7 bases from V and 2 from J, leaving 5 bases between them. This receptor was obtained from a woman in her late teens or twenties. The chain is built from TRBV2 and TRBJ1-1, with unresolved D. Sequenced input: peripheral blood mononuclear cells (PBMCs). The CDR3 protein is CASIFNTEAFF. CDR3 bases: TGTGCCAGCATTTTTAACACTGAAGCTTTCTTT.